The present TCR beta chain was sequenced within a study of blood T cell repertoires in COVID-19. Overall study context: COVID-19 samples from acute and convalescent phases originated in the United States, Italy and Spain. Sample material is recorded as cDNA or gDNA derived from T cells, B-cell-depleted T cells, or PBMCs.

Authors' processing steps: Amplification of reference gene primers was used by the study to estimate nucleated cell counts. Libraries were prepared by immunoSEQ multiplex PCR; TCRdb keeps only in-frame clonotypes and omits some of them. V, J and clone size are those of that table, while D and trimming were read from the DNA. The data hold hundreds of thousands of clones, with around 90% observed a single time. Per germline, CDR1 KGHSH and CDR2 LQKENI. The CDR3 is 16 amino acids. The ends lost 4 bases at V and 5 bases at J; junction bases unmatched: 11. J is TRBJ1-1 and V is TRBV18; the match to TRBD1 covers 9 bases. This TCR was sampled from a man younger than 35 with active or convalescent COVID-19. Sequencing used peripheral blood. The CDR3 is CASSLNSGTGTTEAFF. In DNA, the CDR3 is TGTGCCAGCTCACTGAATTCCGGGACAGGGACGACTGAAGCTTTCTTT.